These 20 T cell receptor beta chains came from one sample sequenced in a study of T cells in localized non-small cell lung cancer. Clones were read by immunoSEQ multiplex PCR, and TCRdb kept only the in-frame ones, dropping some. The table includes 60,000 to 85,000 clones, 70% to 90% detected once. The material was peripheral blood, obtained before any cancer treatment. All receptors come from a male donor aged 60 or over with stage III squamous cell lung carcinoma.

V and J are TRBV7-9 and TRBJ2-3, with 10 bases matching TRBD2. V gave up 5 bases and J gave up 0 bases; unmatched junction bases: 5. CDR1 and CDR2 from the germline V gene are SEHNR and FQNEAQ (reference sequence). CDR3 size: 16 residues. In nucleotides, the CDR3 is TGTGCCAGCAGCCCCCCTAGCGGGGGTAGCACAGATACGCAGTATTTT. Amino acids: CASSPPSGGSTDTQYF. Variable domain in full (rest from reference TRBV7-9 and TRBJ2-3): DTGVSQNPRHKITKRGQNVTFRCDPISEHNRLYWYRQTLGQGPEFLTYFQNEAQLEKSRLLSDRFSAERPKGSFSTLEIQRTEQGDSAMYLCASSPPSGGSTDTQYFGPGTRLTVL.

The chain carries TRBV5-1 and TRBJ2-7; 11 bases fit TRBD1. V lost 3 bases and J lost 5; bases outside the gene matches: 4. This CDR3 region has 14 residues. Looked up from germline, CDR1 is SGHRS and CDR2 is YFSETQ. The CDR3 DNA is TGCGCCAGCAGCTCAGGACAGGGGGCGGACGAGCAGTACGTC. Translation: CASSSGQGADEQYV.

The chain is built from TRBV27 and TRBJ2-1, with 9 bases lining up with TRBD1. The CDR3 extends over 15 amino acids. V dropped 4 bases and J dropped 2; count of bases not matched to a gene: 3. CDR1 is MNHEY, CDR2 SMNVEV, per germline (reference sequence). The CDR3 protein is CASSSTGGPYNEQFF. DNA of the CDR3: TGTGCCAGCAGTTCCACAGGGGGCCCCTACAATGAGCAGTTCTTC.

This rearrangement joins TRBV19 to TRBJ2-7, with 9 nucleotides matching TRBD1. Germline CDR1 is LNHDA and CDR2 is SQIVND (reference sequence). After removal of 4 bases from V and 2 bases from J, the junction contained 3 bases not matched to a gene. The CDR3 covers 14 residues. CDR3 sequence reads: CASSKTGGAYEQYF. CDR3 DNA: TGTGCCAGTAGTAAGACAGGGGGGGCCTACGAGCAGTACTTC.

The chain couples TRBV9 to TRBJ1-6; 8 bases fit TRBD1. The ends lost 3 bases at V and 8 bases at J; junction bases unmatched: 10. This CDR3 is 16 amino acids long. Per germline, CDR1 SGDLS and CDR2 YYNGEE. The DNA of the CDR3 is TGTGCCAGCAGCGAGGGGTCACAGGGGGTGGATTCACCCCTCCACTTT. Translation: CASSEGSQGVDSPLHF. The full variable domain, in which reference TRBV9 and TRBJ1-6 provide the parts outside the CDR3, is DSGVTQTPKHLITATGQRVTLRCSPRSGDLSVYWYQQSLDQGLQFLIQYYNGEERAKGNILERFSAQQFPDLHSELNLSSLELGDSALYFCASSEGSQGVDSPLHFGNGTRLTVT.

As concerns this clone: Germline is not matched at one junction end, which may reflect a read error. CDR3 loop: CASSEARGREQYF. The CDR3 DNA reads TGTGCCAGCAGTGAAGCGCGCGGGCGCGAGCAGTACTTC. This chain uses TRBV10-3 with TRBJ2-7; D may be TRBD2 (5 bases). Per the germline V gene, CDR1 is ENHRY and CDR2 is SYGVKD. The CDR3 totals 13 residues.

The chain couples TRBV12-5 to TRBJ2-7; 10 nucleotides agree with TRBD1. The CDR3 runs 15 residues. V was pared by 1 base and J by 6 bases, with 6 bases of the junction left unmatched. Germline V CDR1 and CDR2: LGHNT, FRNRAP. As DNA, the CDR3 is TGTGCTAGTGGTTTGGGAGACAGGGGGCTGGGCGAGCAGTACTTC. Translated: CASGLGDRGLGEQYF.

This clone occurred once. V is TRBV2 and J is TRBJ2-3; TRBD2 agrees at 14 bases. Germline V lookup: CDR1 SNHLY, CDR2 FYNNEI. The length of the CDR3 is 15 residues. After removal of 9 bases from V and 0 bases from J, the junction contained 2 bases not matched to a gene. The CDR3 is CARTSGGGSTDTQYF. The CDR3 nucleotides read TGTGCCAGGACTAGCGGGGGGGGTAGCACAGATACGCAGTATTTT.

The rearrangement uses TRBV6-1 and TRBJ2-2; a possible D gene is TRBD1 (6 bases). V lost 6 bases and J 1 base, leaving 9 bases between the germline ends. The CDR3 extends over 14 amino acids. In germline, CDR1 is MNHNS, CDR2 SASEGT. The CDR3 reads CASRMTGNTGELFF. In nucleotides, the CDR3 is TGTGCCAGCAGGATGACAGGGAACACCGGGGAGCTGTTTTTT.

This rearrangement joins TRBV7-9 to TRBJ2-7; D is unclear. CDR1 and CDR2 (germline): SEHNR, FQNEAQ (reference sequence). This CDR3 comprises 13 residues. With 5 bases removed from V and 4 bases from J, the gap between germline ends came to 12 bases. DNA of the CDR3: TGTGCCAGCAGCCCGCGACACGAATACGAGCAGTACTTC. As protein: CASSPRHEYEQYF.

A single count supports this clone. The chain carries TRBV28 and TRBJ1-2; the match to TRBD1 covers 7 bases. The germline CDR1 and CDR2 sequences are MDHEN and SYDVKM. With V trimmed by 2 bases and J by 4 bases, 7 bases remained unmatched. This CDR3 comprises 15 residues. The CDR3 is CASSLAGTVIYGYTF. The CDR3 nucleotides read TGTGCCAGCAGTTTAGCCGGGACAGTAATCTATGGCTACACCTTC.

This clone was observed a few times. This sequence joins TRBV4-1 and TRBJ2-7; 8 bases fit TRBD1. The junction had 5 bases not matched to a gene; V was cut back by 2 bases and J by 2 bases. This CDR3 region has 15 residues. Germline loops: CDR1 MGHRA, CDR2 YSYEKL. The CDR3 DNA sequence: TGCGCCAGCAGCCAATCTTCAGGGGGCACCTACGAGCAGTACTTC. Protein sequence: CASSQSSGGTYEQYF.

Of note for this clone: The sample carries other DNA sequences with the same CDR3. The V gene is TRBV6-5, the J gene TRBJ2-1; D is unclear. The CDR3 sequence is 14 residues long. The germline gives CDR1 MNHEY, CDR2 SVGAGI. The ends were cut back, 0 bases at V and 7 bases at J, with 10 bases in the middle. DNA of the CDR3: TGTGCCAGCAGTTACTCCGGGCTTCATAATGAGCAGTTCTTC. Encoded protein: CASSYSGLHNEQFF.

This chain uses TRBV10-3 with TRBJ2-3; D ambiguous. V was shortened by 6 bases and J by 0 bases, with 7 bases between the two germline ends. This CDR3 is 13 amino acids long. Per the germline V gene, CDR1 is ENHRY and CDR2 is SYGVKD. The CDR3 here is CAIRSDSTDTQYF. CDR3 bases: TGTGCCATCAGATCAGACAGCACAGATACGCAGTATTTT.

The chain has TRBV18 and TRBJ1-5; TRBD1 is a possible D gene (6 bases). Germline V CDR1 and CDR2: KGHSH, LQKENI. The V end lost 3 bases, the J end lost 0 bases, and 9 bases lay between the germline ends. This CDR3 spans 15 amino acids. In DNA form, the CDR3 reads TGTGCCAGCTCACCCGGACAGATTAGCAATCAGCCCCAGCATTTT. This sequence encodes CASSPGQISNQPQHF. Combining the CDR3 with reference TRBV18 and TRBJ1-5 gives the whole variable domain NAGVMQNPRHLVRRRGQEARLRCSPMKGHSHVYWYRQLPEEGLKFMVYLQKENIIDESGMPKERFSAEFPKEGPSILRIQQVVRGDSAAYFCASSPGQISNQPQHFGDGTRLSIL.

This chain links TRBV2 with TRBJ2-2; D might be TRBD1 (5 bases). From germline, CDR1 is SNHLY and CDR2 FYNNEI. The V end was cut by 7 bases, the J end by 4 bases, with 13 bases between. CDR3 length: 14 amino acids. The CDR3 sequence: CASTRQKLTGELFF. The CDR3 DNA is TGTGCCAGCACCCGACAGAAGCTCACCGGGGAGCTGTTTTTT. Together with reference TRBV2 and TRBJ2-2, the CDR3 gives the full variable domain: EPEVTQTPSHQVTQMGQEVILRCVPISNHLYFYWYRQILGQKVEFLVSFYNNEISEKSEIFDDQFSVERPDGSNFTLKIRSTKLEDSAMYFCASTRQKLTGELFFGEGSRLTVL.

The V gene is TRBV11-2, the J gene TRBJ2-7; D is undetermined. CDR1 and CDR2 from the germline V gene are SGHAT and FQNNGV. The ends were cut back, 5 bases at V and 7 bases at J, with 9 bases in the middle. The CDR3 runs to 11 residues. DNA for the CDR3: TGTGCCAGCAGCCCCATAGAGGAGCAGTACTTC. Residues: CASSPIEEQYF.

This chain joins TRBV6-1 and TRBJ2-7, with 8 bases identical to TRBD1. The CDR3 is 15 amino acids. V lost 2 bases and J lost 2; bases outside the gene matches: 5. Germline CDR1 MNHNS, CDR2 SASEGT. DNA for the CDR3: TGTGCCAGCAGTGAACTCGGACAGGGACCCTACGAGCAGTACTTC. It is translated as CASSELGQGPYEQYF.

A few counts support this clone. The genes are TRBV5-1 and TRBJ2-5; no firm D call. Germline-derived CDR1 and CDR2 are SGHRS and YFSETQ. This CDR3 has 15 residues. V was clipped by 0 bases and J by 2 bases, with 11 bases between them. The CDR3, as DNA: TGCGCCAGCAGCTTGGACCGGATCCGGCAAGAGACCCAGTACTTC. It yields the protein CASSLDRIRQETQYF.

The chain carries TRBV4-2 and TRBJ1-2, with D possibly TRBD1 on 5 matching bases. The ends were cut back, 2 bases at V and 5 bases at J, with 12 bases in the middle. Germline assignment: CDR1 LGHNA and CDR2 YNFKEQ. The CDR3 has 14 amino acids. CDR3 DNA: TGTGCCAGCAGCCAAAATCAGGGTGAATATGGCTACACCTTC. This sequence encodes CASSQNQGEYGYTF.